The sequence of this T cell receptor (beta chain) was determined in a study of T cells in Graves' hyperthyroidism and ophthalmopathy. CDR1 is MNHEY, CDR2 SVGAGI, per germline. Trimming took off 2 bases at V and 4 bases at J, with 9 bases between the two ends. The CDR3 spans 14 residues. TCR beta CDR3 sequences were amplified from RNA transcripts. The HTBI set primed first-round TCR CDR3 RT-PCR. TCRdb re-analysed the multiplex PCR reads in MiXCR, keeping a single row per CDR3 protein. The table records about 350,000 distinct CDR3 sequences, 19% of them present only once. PBMCs came from 9 to 10 ml fresh peripheral blood.

The clonotype originates from a woman aged 18 to 35 with Graves' hyperthyroidism. Input material: blood. This chain joins TRBV6-5 and TRBJ1-5, with a tentative D call TRBD1 (5 bases). The CDR3 bases are TGTGCCAGCAGTTACAGCTACAGGAATCAGCCCCAGCATTTT. Protein sequence: CASSYSYRNQPQHF.